This TCR beta chain derives from a study of blood T cell repertoires in COVID-19. Study background: Spain, Italy and the United States supplied samples that represented acute and convalescent COVID-19. In each case, the material was cDNA or gDNA derived from T cells, B-cell-depleted T cells, or PBMCs.

The V and J ends lost 3 bases and 0 bases, in that order; junction bases with no gene match: 2. CDR3 length equals 15 residues. Germline CDR1 SGHNT, CDR2 YYREEE (reference sequence). The protocol was immunoSEQ multiplex PCR, while the TCRdb copy is restricted to in-frame clones and leaves out a portion. The sample holds roughly 150,000 clones, 75% to 90% seen once. This clonotype was obtained from a woman aged 35 to 49 with acute or convalescent COVID-19. The sequenced material came from peripheral blood. V usage is TRBV5-4 and J usage is TRBJ2-3; 9 bases line up with TRBD1. CDR3 region: CASSSGQGSTDTQYF. The CDR3 region has the DNA TGTGCCAGCAGCTCCGGACAGGGGAGCACAGATACGCAGTATTTT.